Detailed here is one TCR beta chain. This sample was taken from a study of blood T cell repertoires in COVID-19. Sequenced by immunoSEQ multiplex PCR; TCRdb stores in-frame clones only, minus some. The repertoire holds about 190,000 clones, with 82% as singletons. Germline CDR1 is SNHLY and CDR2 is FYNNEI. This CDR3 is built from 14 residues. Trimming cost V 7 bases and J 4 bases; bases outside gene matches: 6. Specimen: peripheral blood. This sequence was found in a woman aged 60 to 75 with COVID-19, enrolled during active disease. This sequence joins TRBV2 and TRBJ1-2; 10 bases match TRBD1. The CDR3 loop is CASIRGQGGYGYTF. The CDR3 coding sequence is TGTGCCAGCATACGAGGACAGGGGGGCTATGGCTACACCTTC.